The entry below gives a single TCR beta chain sequence along with its context. What it recognizes is unknown. TCRdb reanalysed the 5' RACE reads using MiXCR and keeps one entry per CDR3 protein. The data show some 250,000 distinct CDR3 sequences, more than 20% seen once. This sample was taken from a study of CD8 T cells in ankylosing spondylitis. Whole-study findings and limits: What appeared characteristic of ankylosing spondylitis blood was a TCR beta motif of 7 or 8 highly homologous variants. Enrichment of disease-linked clones was reportedly significant in matched ankylosing spondylitis synovial fluid. Some motif variants had been reported before (in reactive arthritis synovial fluid and blood). CD8+ by phenotype, disease-linked clones were relatively rare in peripheral blood.

Between the trimmed V and J ends, which lost 2 bases and 0 bases, there was a span of 13 bases. The CDR3 consists of 15 residues. The germline gives CDR1 SQVTM, CDR2 ANQGSEA. Sequencing was carried out using blood, either unsorted or a sorted T cell fraction (not recorded which). This chain uses TRBV29-1 with TRBJ1-2; D not resolved. The clonotype comes from a male donor with ankylosing spondylitis or in good health (not recorded which). The CDR3 nucleotides are TGCAGCGTTGAAAGTGCGGGAGCCACTAACTATGGCTACACCTTC. Amino acid sequence: CSVESAGATNYGYTF.